This is a list of T cell receptor beta chains from one sample in a study of T cell responses to AZD1222 COVID-19 vaccine. TCRdb's table, derived via immunoSEQ multiplex PCR, lists solely in-frame clones and lacks some. The sample lists 75,000 to 85,000 clones, around nine tenths seen once, with 11% in the top ten. The sample consisted of peripheral blood, taken 28 days after the second AZD1222 dose. The receptors stem from an adult who received the AZD1222 COVID-19 vaccine. Each CDR3 is given with its conserved first and last residue. D genes are given only for firm matches. Size values are once, few and many counts, or a class for expanded clones, and some rows have none.

j_call: TRBJ1-3
v_call: TRBV18
cdr3_length: 11
d_call: NA
clone_size: NA
cdr3_aa: CASFEGNTIYF
cdr3_nt: TGTGCCAGCTTCGAAGGAAACACCATATATTTT

j_call: TRBJ2-3
v_call: TRBV15
cdr3_length: 14
d_call: NA
clone_size: NA
cdr3_aa: CATSRSNSPDTQYF
cdr3_nt: TGTGCCACCAGCAGATCAAACTCCCCAGATACGCAGTATTTT

j_call: TRBJ2-1
v_call: TRBV7-2
cdr3_length: 14
d_call: TRBD2
clone_size: NA
cdr3_aa: CASSSRSGGNGQFF
cdr3_nt: TGTGCCAGCAGCTCAAGGAGCGGGGGCAACGGGCAGTTCTTC

j_call: TRBJ2-7
v_call: TRBV5-6
cdr3_length: 14
d_call: NA
clone_size: NA
cdr3_aa: CASSSNRNYGGQYF
cdr3_nt: TGTGCCAGCAGCTCCAACCGGAACTATGGTGGGCAGTACTTC

j_call: TRBJ2-7
v_call: TRBV7-9
cdr3_length: 15
d_call: TRBD2
clone_size: few
cdr3_aa: CASSRGGLADYEQYF
cdr3_nt: TGTGCCAGCAGCCGGGGGGGACTAGCGGACTACGAGCAGTACTTC

j_call: TRBJ1-3
v_call: TRBV6-2/TRBV6-3
cdr3_length: 16
d_call: NA
clone_size: NA
cdr3_aa: CASSYQSAHSGNTIYF
cdr3_nt: TGTGCCAGCAGTTACCAGTCGGCGCACTCTGGAAACACCATATATTTT

j_call: TRBJ1-5
v_call: TRBV10-3
cdr3_length: 14
d_call: NA
clone_size: NA
cdr3_aa: CAISDFLVNQPQHF
cdr3_nt: TGTGCCATCAGTGACTTTCTGGTCAATCAGCCCCAGCATTTT

j_call: TRBJ2-5
v_call: TRBV14
cdr3_length: 16
d_call: NA
clone_size: few
cdr3_aa: CASSQDDTYFTETQYF
cdr3_nt: TGTGCCAGCAGCCAAGATGACACCTATTTTACGGAGACCCAGTACTTC

j_call: TRBJ2-4
v_call: TRBV7-9
cdr3_length: 17
d_call: NA
clone_size: NA
cdr3_aa: CASSPKRAGNAKNIQYF
cdr3_nt: TGTGCCAGCAGCCCCAAGCGTGCAGGGAATGCCAAAAACATTCAGTACTTC

j_call: TRBJ2-1
v_call: TRBV7-3
cdr3_length: 13
d_call: NA
clone_size: NA
cdr3_aa: CASSSPQYNEQFF
cdr3_nt: TGTGCCAGCAGCTCCCCTCAGTACAATGAGCAGTTCTTC

j_call: TRBJ2-5
v_call: TRBV10-3
cdr3_length: 14
d_call: NA
clone_size: once
cdr3_aa: CAISVEAYQETQYF
cdr3_nt: TGTGCCATCAGTGTCGAGGCCTATCAAGAGACCCAGTACTTC

j_call: TRBJ1-6
v_call: TRBV3-1/TRBV3-2
cdr3_length: 15
d_call: TRBD1
clone_size: NA
cdr3_aa: CASRPGTGYNSPLHF
cdr3_nt: TGTGCCAGCCGTCCCGGGACAGGGTATAATTCACCCCTCCACTTT

j_call: TRBJ1-3
v_call: TRBV6-5
cdr3_length: 14
d_call: NA
clone_size: NA
cdr3_aa: CASSYGQFPNTIYF
cdr3_nt: TGTGCCAGCAGTTACGGACAGTTTCCAAACACCATATATTTT

j_call: TRBJ1-4
v_call: TRBV6-6
cdr3_length: 16
d_call: NA
clone_size: NA
cdr3_aa: CASSYSIRAENEKLFF
cdr3_nt: TGTGCCAGCAGTTATTCGATCCGGGCCGAGAATGAAAAACTGTTTTTT

j_call: TRBJ1-5
v_call: TRBV6-1
cdr3_length: 15
d_call: NA
clone_size: NA
cdr3_aa: CASSETQGTQSPQHF
cdr3_nt: TGTGCCAGCAGTGAAACCCAGGGGACCCAATCGCCCCAGCATTTT

j_call: TRBJ2-7
v_call: TRBV7-9
cdr3_length: 12
d_call: NA
clone_size: once
cdr3_aa: CASSLAVREQYF
cdr3_nt: TGTGCCAGCAGCTTAGCGGTAAGGGAGCAGTACTTC

j_call: TRBJ1-1
v_call: TRBV7-2
cdr3_length: 14
d_call: TRBD1
clone_size: NA
cdr3_aa: CASSLLGTVFEAFF
cdr3_nt: TGTGCCAGCAGCCTCCTAGGGACAGTTTTTGAAGCTTTCTTT